This record covers a single TCR beta chain. Its ends do not fully match the called genes, so a read error is possible. This entry comes from a study of blood T cell repertoires in COVID-19. About the study: Acute and convalescent COVID-19 samples came from the United States, Italy and Spain.

Authors' processing steps: Reference gene primer amplification gave nucleated cell count estimates. The data were produced by immunoSEQ multiplex PCR, yet TCRdb's version contains in-frame clones alone and is incomplete. The V and J calls and clone size come from that table; D and trimming were worked out from the DNA. The data contain 60,000 to 70,000 clones, 85% of them singletons. Germline CDR1 reads SSHAT; CDR2 reads FNYEAQ (reference sequence). The CDR3 covers 14 residues. Source material: peripheral blood. The chain carries TRBV7-7 and TRBJ2-5; TRBD1 agrees at 7 bases. This receptor was identified in a man between 50 and 59 years old with acute or convalescent COVID-19. The CDR3 bases are TGTGCTAGCAGCCCCAGGGGGTCTGAAGAGACCCAGTACTTC. It yields the protein CASSPRGSEETQYF.